Shown below are 2 T cell receptor beta chains from a single sample sequenced in a study of blood T cell repertoires in COVID-19. The method was immunoSEQ multiplex PCR; TCRdb's version includes in-frame clones alone and lacks a portion of them. The sample holds around 130,000 clones, roughly 84% seen once. The source material was peripheral blood. The receptors stem from a man aged 60-69 years with acute or convalescent COVID-19.

CDR3 sequence: CASRGTAGGAFF. The CDR3 DNA reads TGTGCCAGCAGGGGGACAGCCGGCGGAGCTTTCTTT. V gene TRBV6-5 combines with J gene TRBJ1-1, with TRBD1 matching over 7 bases. The length of the CDR3 is 12 residues. The V gene's germline CDR1 is MNHEY and CDR2 SVGAGI. The trim removed 6 bases at V and 10 bases at J, leaving 8 bases unmatched.

The chain recombines TRBV19 with TRBJ2-7; 12 nucleotides align to TRBD2. Germline-derived CDR1 and CDR2 are LNHDA and SQIVND (reference sequence). V gave up 2 bases and J gave up 6 bases; unmatched junction bases: 14. This CDR3 has 18 residues. CDR3 DNA sequence: TGTGCCAGTAGTATAACATTGAAGGTGACTAGCGGGAGACTCGAGCAGTACTTC. Its protein product is CASSITLKVTSGRLEQYF.